This T cell receptor (beta chain) was identified in a study of blood T cell repertoires in COVID-19. About the study: Sources were T cells, B-cell-depleted T cells, or PBMCs; the material itself was cDNA or gDNA.

The protocol was immunoSEQ multiplex PCR, while the TCRdb copy is restricted to in-frame clones and leaves out a portion. The sample carries a few hundred thousand clones, 70% to 90% recorded once. Individuals drawn from around 25 US areas were roughly 18 to 89 years old. Participants reported their clinical history, and cohort assignment relied on those reports. Trimming removed 4 bases from V and 6 bases from J; junction bases left unmatched: 2. In germline, CDR1 is LNHNV, CDR2 YYDKDF (reference sequence). This CDR3 has 13 amino acids. Material for sequencing was PBMCs or T cells enriched from blood (not recorded which). The rearrangement uses TRBV15 and TRBJ1-5; 8 nucleotides align to TRBD1. This TCR came from a man aged 25 to 40 who had recovered from COVID-19. The CDR3 here is CATSTGGVQPQHF. The CDR3 region has the DNA TGTGCCACCAGCACAGGGGGCGTTCAGCCCCAGCATTTT.